This T cell receptor (beta chain) was recovered during a study of T cell changes during pregnancy in multiple sclerosis. Produced via immunoSEQ multiplex PCR; TCRdb's table is partial and in-frame only. The sample consists of roughly 32,000 clones, under 95% of them appearing once. The source of this sequence is a female donor with multiple sclerosis, enrolled in a pregnancy study. Sequences were derived from CD4+ T cells from peripheral blood mononuclear cells, sampled in the second trimester of pregnancy.

The CDR3 coding sequence is TGTGCCAGCAGTCATCACCCCGGGGGGCTTGGGAATGAAAAACTGTTTTTT. As protein: CASSHHPGGLGNEKLFF. The chain combines TRBV2 with TRBJ1-4, with TRBD1 as a possible D gene (6 bases). This CDR3 has 17 amino acids. Per the germline V gene, CDR1 is SNHLY and CDR2 is FYNNEI. The V and J ends lost 5 bases and 5 bases respectively, with 21 bases between them.